This T cell receptor (beta chain) was sequenced for a study of cytomegalovirus exposure and HLA in healthy donors. Study-level results: According to the study, 150 to 200 TCR beta chains were cytomegalovirus-associated.

The CDR3 has 16 amino acids. Per germline, CDR1 SQVTM and CDR2 ANQGSEA. V was clipped by 2 bases and J by 1 base; unmatched bases: 3. Remarks on this clone: Its target is not known.

Amplification used 60 Vbeta primers and 13 Jbeta primers. Generated by immunoSEQ multiplex PCR, the TCRdb table keeps only in-frame clones and is missing some. The repertoire table contains 74,000 or so clones. The source of this sequence is a woman aged 55-69 years in good health and CMV-seronegative. This chain joins TRBV29-1 and TRBJ2-2; 11 nucleotides align to TRBD2. What was sequenced was PBMCs. The CDR3 protein is CSVELLAGGNTGELFF. The CDR3 DNA reads as TGCAGCGTTGAACTCCTAGCGGGAGGGAACACCGGGGAGCTGTTTTTT.